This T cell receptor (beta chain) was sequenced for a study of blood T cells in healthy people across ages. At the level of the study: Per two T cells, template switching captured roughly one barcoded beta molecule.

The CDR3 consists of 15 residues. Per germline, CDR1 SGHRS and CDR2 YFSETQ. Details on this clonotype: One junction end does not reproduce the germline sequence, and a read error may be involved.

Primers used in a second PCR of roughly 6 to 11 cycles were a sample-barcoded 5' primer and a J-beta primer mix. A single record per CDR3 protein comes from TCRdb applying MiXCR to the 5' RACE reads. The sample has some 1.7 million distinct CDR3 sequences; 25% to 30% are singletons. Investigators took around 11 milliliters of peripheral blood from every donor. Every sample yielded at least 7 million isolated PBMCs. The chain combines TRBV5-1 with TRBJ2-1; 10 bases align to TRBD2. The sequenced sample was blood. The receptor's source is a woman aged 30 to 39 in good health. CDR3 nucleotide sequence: TGCGCCAGCAGCTTGGGACTAGCGGGCGTCAATGAGCTGTTCTTC. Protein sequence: CASSLGLAGVNELFF.